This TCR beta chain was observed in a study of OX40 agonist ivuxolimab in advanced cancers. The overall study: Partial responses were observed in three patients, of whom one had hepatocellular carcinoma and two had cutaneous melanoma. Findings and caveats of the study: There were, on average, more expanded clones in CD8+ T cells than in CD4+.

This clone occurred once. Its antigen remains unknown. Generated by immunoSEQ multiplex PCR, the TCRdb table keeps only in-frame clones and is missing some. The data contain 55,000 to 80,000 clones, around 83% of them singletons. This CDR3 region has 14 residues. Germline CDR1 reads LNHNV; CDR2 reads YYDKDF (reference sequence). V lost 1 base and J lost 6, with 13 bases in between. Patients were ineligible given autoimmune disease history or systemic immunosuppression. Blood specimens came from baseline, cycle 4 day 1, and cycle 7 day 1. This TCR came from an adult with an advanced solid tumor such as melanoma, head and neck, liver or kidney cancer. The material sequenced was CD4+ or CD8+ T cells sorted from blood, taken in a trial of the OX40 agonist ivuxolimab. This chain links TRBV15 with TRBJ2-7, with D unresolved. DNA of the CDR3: TGTGCCACCAGCAGAGGAGATATTTCGGGCGAGCAGTACTTC. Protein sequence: CATSRGDISGEQYF.